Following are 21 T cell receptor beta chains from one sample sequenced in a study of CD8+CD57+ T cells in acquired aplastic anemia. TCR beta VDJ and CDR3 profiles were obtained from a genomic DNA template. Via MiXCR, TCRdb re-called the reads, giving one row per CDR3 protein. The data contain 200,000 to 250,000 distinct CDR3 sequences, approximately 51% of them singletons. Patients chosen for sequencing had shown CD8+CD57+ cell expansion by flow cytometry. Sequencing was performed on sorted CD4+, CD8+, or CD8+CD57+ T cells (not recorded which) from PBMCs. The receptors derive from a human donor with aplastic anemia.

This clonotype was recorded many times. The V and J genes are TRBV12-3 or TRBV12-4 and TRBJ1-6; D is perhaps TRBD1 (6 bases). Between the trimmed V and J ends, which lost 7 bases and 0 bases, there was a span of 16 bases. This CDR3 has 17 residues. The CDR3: CASTIGRGLSYNSPLHF. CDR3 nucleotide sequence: TGTGCCAGCACCATCGGGCGGGGGCTCTCCTATAATTCACCCCTCCACTTT.

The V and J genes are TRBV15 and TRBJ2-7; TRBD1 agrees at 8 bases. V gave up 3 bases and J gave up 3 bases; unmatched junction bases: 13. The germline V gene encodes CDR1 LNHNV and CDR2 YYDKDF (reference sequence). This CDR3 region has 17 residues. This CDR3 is CATSSDEADRAGYEQYF. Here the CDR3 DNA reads TGTGCCACCAGCAGTGACGAGGCGGACAGGGCCGGCTACGAGCAGTACTTC.

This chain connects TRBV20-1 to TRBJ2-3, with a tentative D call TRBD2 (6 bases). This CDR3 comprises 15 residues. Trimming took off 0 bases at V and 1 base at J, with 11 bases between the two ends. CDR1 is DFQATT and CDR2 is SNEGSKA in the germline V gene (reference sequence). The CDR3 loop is CSARDAGIGTDTQYF. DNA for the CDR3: TGCAGTGCTAGAGATGCGGGGATTGGCACAGATACGCAGTATTTT.

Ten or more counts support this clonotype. The CDR3 coding sequence is TGCGCCAGCTCCCGTCTCGATTACAATGAGCAGTTCTTC. Its protein product is CASSRLDYNEQFF. The rearrangement uses TRBV5-1 and TRBJ2-1; D is ambiguous. V dropped 7 bases and J dropped 4 bases, with 12 bases sitting between them. Looked up from germline, CDR1 is SGHRS and CDR2 is YFSETQ. There are 13 residues in the CDR3. The variable domain in full, with the rest retrieved from reference TRBV5-1 and TRBJ2-1, is KAGVTQTPRYLIKTRGQQVTLSCSPISGHRSVSWYQQTPGQGLQFLFEYFSETQRNKGNFPGRFSGRQFSNSRSEMNVSTLELGDSALYLCASSRLDYNEQFFGPGTRLTVL.

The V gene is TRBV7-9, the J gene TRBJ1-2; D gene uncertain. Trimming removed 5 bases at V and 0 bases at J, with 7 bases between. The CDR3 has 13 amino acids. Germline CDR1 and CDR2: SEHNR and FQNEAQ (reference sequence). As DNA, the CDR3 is TGTGCCAGCAGCGACAAGGCTAACTATGGCTACACCTTC. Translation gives CASSDKANYGYTF. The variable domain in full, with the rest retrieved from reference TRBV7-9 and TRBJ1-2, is DTGVSQNPRHKITKRGQNVTFRCDPISEHNRLYWYRQTLGQGPEFLTYFQNEAQLEKSRLLSDRFSAERPKGSFSTLEIQRTEQGDSAMYLCASSDKANYGYTFGSGTRLTVV.

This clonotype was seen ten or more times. CDR3 region: CASSLGFDNQPQHF. The CDR3 DNA follows: TGTGCCAGCAGCCTAGGGTTTGACAATCAGCCCCAGCATTTT. This chain connects TRBV28 to TRBJ1-5; unclear D gene. V lost 6 bases and J lost 3, with 12 bases in between. This CDR3 has 14 amino acids. Per germline, CDR1 MDHEN and CDR2 SYDVKM.

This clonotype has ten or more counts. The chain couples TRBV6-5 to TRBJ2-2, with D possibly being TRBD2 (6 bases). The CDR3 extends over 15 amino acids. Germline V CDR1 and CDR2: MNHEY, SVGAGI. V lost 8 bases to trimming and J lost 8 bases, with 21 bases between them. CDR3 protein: CASAQHDRAGGELFF. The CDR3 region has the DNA TGTGCCAGCGCTCAACATGATCGGGCGGGGGGGGAGCTGTTTTTT.

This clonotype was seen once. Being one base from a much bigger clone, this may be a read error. CDR3 sequence reads: CTSSGLHEQFF. In nucleotides, the CDR3 is TGTACCAGCAGTGGCCTCCATGAGCAGTTCTTC. The chain carries TRBV28 and TRBJ2-1; D is undetermined. CDR3 size: 11 residues. Germline assignment: CDR1 MDHEN and CDR2 SYDVKM. Combining the CDR3 with reference TRBV28 and TRBJ2-1 gives the whole variable domain DVKVTQSSRYLVKRTGEKVFLECVQDMDHENMFWYRQDPGLGLRLIYFSYDVKMKEKGDIPEGYSVSREKKERFSLILESASTNQTSMYLCTSSGLHEQFFGPGTRLTVL.

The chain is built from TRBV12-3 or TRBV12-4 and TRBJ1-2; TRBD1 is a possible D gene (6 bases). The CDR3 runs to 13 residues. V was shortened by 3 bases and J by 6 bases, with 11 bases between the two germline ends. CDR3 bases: TGTGCCAGCAGTTTCCAGGGGAGTGATGGCTACACCTTC. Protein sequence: CASSFQGSDGYTF.

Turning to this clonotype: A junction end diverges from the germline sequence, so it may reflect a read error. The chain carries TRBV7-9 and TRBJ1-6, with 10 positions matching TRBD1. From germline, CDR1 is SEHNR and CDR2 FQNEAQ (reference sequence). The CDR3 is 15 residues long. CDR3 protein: CASSLGTGAKSPLHF. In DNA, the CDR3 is TGTGCCAGTAGCTTAGGGACAGGGGCTAAATCACCCCTCCACTTT.

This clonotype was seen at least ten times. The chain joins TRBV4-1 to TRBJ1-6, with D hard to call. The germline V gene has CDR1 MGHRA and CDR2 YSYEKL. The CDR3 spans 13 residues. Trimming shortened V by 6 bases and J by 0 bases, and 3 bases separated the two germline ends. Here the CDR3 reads CASSGSYNSPLHF. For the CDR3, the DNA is TGCGCCAGCAGTGGCTCCTATAATTCACCCCTCCACTTT.

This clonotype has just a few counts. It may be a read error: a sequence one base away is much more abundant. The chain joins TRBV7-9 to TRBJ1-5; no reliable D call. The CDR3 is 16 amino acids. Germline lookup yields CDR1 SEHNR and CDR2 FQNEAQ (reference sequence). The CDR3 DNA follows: TGTGCCAGCAGCTTAGGAGGGAGATATAGCAATCAGCCCCAGCGTTTT. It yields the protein CASSLGGRYSNQPQRF.

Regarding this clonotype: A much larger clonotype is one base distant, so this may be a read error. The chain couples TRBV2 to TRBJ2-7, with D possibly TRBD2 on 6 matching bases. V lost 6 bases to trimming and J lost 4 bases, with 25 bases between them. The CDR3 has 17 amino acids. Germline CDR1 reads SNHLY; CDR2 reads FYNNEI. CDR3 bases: TGTGCCAGCAGCCTTCAAGCCCCGGGACTGGTCCTATACGAGCAGTACTTC. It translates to CASSLQAPGLVLYEQYF. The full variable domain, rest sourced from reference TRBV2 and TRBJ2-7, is EPEVTQTPSHQVTQMGQEVILRCVPISNHLYFYWYRQILGQKVEFLVSFYNNEISEKSEIFDDQFSVERPDGSNFTLKIRSTKLEDSAMYFCASSLQAPGLVLYEQYFGPGTRLTVT.

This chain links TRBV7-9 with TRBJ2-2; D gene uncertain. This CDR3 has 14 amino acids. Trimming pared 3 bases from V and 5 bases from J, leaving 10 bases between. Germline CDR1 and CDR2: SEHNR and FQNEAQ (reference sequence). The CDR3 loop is CASSFTTQTGELFF. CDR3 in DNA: TGTGCCAGCAGCTTCACGACGCAAACCGGGGAGCTGTTTTTT.

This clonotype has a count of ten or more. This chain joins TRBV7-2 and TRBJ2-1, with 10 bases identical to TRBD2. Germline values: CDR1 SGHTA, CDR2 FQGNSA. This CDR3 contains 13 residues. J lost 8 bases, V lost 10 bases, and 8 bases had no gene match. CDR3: CATQRGGLYEQFF. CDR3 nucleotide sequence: TGTGCCACTCAGCGGGGGGGACTGTATGAGCAGTTCTTC.

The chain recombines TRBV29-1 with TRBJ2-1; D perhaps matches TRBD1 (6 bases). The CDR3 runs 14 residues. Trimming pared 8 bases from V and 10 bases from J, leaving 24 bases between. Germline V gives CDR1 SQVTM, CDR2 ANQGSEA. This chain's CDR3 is CSSLRPSQGQEQFF. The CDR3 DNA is TGCAGCTCACTCCGCCCATCCCAGGGGCAGGAGCAGTTCTTC.

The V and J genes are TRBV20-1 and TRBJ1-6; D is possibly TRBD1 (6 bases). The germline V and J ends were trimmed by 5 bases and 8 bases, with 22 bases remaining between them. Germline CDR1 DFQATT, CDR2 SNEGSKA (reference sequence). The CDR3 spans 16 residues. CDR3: CSAGGRDKGGDSPLHF. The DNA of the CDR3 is TGCAGTGCTGGAGGTCGAGACAAAGGGGGGGATTCACCCCTCCACTTT.

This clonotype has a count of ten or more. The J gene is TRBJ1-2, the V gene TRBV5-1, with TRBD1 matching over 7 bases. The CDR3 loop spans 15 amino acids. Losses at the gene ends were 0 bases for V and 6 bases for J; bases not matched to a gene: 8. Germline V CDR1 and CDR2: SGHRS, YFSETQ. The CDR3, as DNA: TGCGCCAGCAGCTTGGATGTGACAGGGAGTGATGGCTACACCTTC. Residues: CASSLDVTGSDGYTF.

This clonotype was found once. DNA for the CDR3: TGTGCCAGCAGTAAAAAGGTAGCTGAAGCTTTCTTT. Its protein product is CASSKKVAEAFF. The chain employs TRBV6-6 and TRBJ1-1; D remains ambiguous. V shed 5 bases and J shed 6 bases, with 10 bases lying between them. Germline CDR1 MNHNY, CDR2 SVGAGI (reference sequence). The CDR3 length is 12 residues.

The CDR3 DNA follows: TGTGCCGTCCGACAGGGGGCAGATTACAACTACGAGCAGTACTTC. It is translated as CAVRQGADYNYEQYF. The rearrangement links TRBV10-3 to TRBJ2-7; 10 nucleotides line up with TRBD1. Germline V lookup: CDR1 ENHRY, CDR2 SYGVKD. This CDR3 comprises 15 residues. The V segment lost 11 bases and the J segment 3 bases; nucleotides outside the gene matches: 13.

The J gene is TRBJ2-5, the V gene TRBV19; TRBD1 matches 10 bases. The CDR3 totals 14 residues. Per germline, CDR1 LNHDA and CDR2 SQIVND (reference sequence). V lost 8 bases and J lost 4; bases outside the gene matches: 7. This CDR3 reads CASAKGQGIETQYF. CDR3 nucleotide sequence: TGTGCCAGTGCCAAGGGACAGGGGATAGAGACCCAGTACTTC.